This TCR beta chain emerged from a study of response to subunit inactivated influenza vaccine. CDR3 size: 19 residues. The V gene's germline CDR1 is LNHNV and CDR2 YYDKDF (reference sequence). V dropped 1 base and J dropped 3 bases, with 22 bases sitting between them. TCRdb re-derived calls from the RT-PCR reads in MiXCR, one entry per CDR3 protein. The data contain about 780,000 distinct CDR3 sequences, around 18% of them seen just once; the ten biggest clones take up about 11%. Study results and caveats: New T cells are recruited in small numbers by each seasonal influenza vaccination, according to the authors' suggestion.

Only a few counts were recorded for this clonotype. Its antigen is not identified. This receptor was taken from a man in his fifties or sixties who received an inactivated influenza vaccine. The sequences come from PBMCs from blood, collected roughly 5 days after vaccination. This sequence joins TRBV15 and TRBJ2-1, with D maybe TRBD2 (6 bases). The CDR3 nucleotides read TGTGCCACCAGCAGAGGGGGAGTGGCGTATGGGACTTTCTACAATGAGCAGTTCTTC. Encoded protein: CATSRGGVAYGTFYNEQFF.